This T cell receptor (beta chain) derives from a study of blood T cell repertoires in COVID-19. Produced via immunoSEQ multiplex PCR; TCRdb's table is partial and in-frame only. Of 350,000 or so clones listed, about 89% are singletons. The CDR3 length is 16 residues. Per the germline V gene, CDR1 is KGHDR and CDR2 is SFDVKD. V was clipped by 4 bases and J by 6 bases; unmatched bases: 9. The chain has TRBV24-1 and TRBJ2-7; 12 nucleotides line up with TRBD1. The sequence derives from a woman aged 25-40 years with COVID-19, enrolled during active disease. Sequenced material: peripheral blood. The CDR3 DNA follows: TGTGCCACCAGTGACGCTGGGACAGGGGGCTTTTTCGAGCAGTACTTC. Its protein product is CATSDAGTGGFFEQYF.